The 22 T cell receptor beta chains presented below share a single source sample, sequenced in a study of beta chain features in type 1 diabetes. Findings of the study overall: When Type 1 diabetes patients were examined, their TCRB CDR3s proved moderately but significantly shorter in all four CD4+ subsets.

Investigators reverse transcribed all isolated RNA, so they sequenced expressed TCRB transcripts. Generated by immunoSEQ multiplex PCR, the TCRdb table keeps only in-frame clones and is missing some. The sample yields some 120,000 clones, roughly 17% seen once. The antigens for these receptors are not known. Sequencing was carried out using central memory CD4+ T cells from blood. The receptors derive from a man younger than 35 with type 1 diabetes.

The rearrangement links TRBV7-2 to TRBJ2-5; 8 bases are shared with TRBD1. Per germline, CDR1 SGHTA and CDR2 FQGNSA. The CDR3 consists of 15 residues. V was pared by 2 bases and J by 4 bases, with 6 bases of the junction left unmatched. The CDR3 coding sequence is TGTGCCAGCAGCTTACAGACAGGGGAGGCAGAGACCCAGTACTTC. Amino acids: CASSLQTGEAETQYF. The full variable domain, rest sourced from reference TRBV7-2 and TRBJ2-5, is GAGVSQSPSNKVTEKGKDVELRCDPISGHTALYWYRQSLGQGLEFLIYFQGNSAPDKSGLPSDRFSAERTGGSVSTLTIQRTQQEDSAVYLCASSLQTGEAETQYFGPGTRLLVL.

The chain joins TRBV4-1 to TRBJ2-7, with a possible D match to TRBD2 (5 bases). CDR3 length: 15 amino acids. Germline assignment: CDR1 MGHRA and CDR2 YSYEKL. V dropped 0 bases and J dropped 1 base, with 10 bases sitting between them. CDR3 loop: CASSQEWRSSYEQYF. The DNA for the CDR3 is TGCGCCAGCAGCCAAGAGTGGAGGAGTTCCTACGAGCAGTACTTC.

J is TRBJ2-1 and V is TRBV5-1; possibly TRBD1 or TRBD2 for D (5 bases each). Germline CDR1 is SGHRS and CDR2 is YFSETQ. Trimming took 0 bases from V and 5 from J, leaving 15 bases between them. CDR3 length: 16 amino acids. The CDR3 DNA follows: TGCGCCAGCAGCTTGGAGGGGACGGGGTCCCACAATGAGCAGTTCTTC. This translates into CASSLEGTGSHNEQFF. Combining the CDR3 with reference TRBV5-1 and TRBJ2-1 gives the whole variable domain KAGVTQTPRYLIKTRGQQVTLSCSPISGHRSVSWYQQTPGQGLQFLFEYFSETQRNKGNFPGRFSGRQFSNSRSEMNVSTLELGDSALYLCASSLEGTGSHNEQFFGPGTRLTVL.

This sequence joins TRBV7-2 and TRBJ2-5; TRBD2 aligns across 9 bases. V was clipped by 0 bases and J by 5 bases; unmatched bases: 16. This CDR3 is 19 amino acids long. Germline values: CDR1 SGHTA, CDR2 FQGNSA. CDR3: CASSLASASGVYYRETQYF. CDR3 sequence (DNA): TGTGCCAGCAGCTTAGCGTCGGCTAGCGGGGTCTACTATCGGGAGACCCAGTACTTC.

The chain has TRBV25-1 and TRBJ2-3; D is uncertain. V shed 3 bases and J shed 3 bases, with 7 bases lying between them. The CDR3 runs to 13 residues. CDR1 and CDR2 (germline): MGHDK, SYGVNS. The CDR3, as DNA: TGTGCCAGCAGTGATCCGTGGACAGATACGCAGTATTTT. As protein: CASSDPWTDTQYF.

There are a few counts of this clone. The chain couples TRBV9 to TRBJ1-1; 11 nucleotides align to TRBD1. The CDR3 length is 14 residues. The germline V gene encodes CDR1 SGDLS and CDR2 YYNGEE. V shed 3 bases and J 4 bases; nucleotides not matched to a gene: 2. CDR3 in amino acids: CASSAGTGGTEAFF. In DNA form, the CDR3 reads TGTGCCAGCAGCGCCGGGACAGGGGGCACTGAAGCTTTCTTT.

This clone was counted a single time. The V and J genes are TRBV5-1 and TRBJ2-3, with 12 bases aligning to TRBD2. The CDR3 has 16 amino acids. V gave up 2 bases and J gave up 5 bases; unmatched junction bases: 6. In germline, CDR1 is SGHRS, CDR2 YFSETQ. CDR3 sequence (DNA): TGCGCCAGCAGCTTTACTAGCGGGGGGACTGGAGATACGCAGTATTTT. As protein: CASSFTSGGTGDTQYF.

The chain has TRBV11-2 and TRBJ2-1; maybe TRBD2 (5 bases). V was trimmed by 2 bases and J by 2 bases, leaving 13 bases between them. The CDR3 is 16 residues long. Germline values: CDR1 SGHAT, CDR2 FQNNGV. CDR3: CASSLRLAKTYNEQFF. DNA of the CDR3: TGTGCCAGCAGCTTACGGCTAGCAAAAACCTACAATGAGCAGTTCTTC.

J is TRBJ2-7 and V is TRBV29-1, with D perhaps matching TRBD2 (5 bases). Germline CDR1 is SQVTM and CDR2 is ANQGSEA. CDR3 size: 12 residues. Trimming removed 4 bases from V and 3 bases from J, with 10 bases in between. The CDR3 is CSVASDYYEQYF. CDR3 sequence (DNA): TGCAGCGTTGCCTCTGACTACTACGAGCAGTACTTC.

Comment on this clone: Additional DNA sequences in this sample encode the identical CDR3. The chain is built from TRBV29-1 and TRBJ1-1; 9 bases are a match to TRBD1. The length of the CDR3 is 15 residues. Losses at the gene ends were 6 bases for V and 0 bases for J; bases not matched to a gene: 8. In germline, CDR1 is SQVTM, CDR2 ANQGSEA. The CDR3 is CSVGQGWGMNTEAFF. The DNA for the CDR3 is TGCAGCGTAGGACAGGGGTGGGGAATGAACACTGAAGCTTTCTTT.

This clone has just a few counts. The chain joins TRBV2 to TRBJ2-7, with D perhaps matching TRBD1 (6 bases). There are 13 residues in the CDR3. Germline CDR1 reads SNHLY; CDR2 reads FYNNEI. V was shortened by 4 bases and J by 3 bases, with 10 bases between the two germline ends. This CDR3 reads CASSVGQLYEQYF. CDR3 bases: TGTGCCAGCAGTGTTGGACAGCTCTACGAGCAGTACTTC.

This clone was seen more than once but under ten times. The V call is TRBV7-9, the J call TRBJ1-1; unclear D gene. The CDR3 has 15 residues. Trimming took off 3 bases at V and 3 bases at J, with 14 bases between the two ends. The germline gives CDR1 SEHNR, CDR2 FQNEAQ (reference sequence). The CDR3 DNA reads TGTGCCAGCAGCTTTAGAGACCCTGAGGACACTGAAGCTTTCTTT. Translating gives CASSFRDPEDTEAFF.

The chain uses TRBV7-2 and TRBJ2-3, with 8 bases identical to TRBD1. The germline V gene has CDR1 SGHTA and CDR2 FQGNSA. V dropped 2 bases and J dropped 4; count of bases not matched to a gene: 5. CDR3 length: 15 amino acids. CDR3 region: CASSLMNRGADTQYF. The CDR3 region has the DNA TGTGCCAGCAGCTTAATGAACAGGGGGGCAGATACGCAGTATTTT. Based on the CDR3 plus reference TRBV7-2 and TRBJ2-3, the full variable domain is GAGVSQSPSNKVTEKGKDVELRCDPISGHTALYWYRQSLGQGLEFLIYFQGNSAPDKSGLPSDRFSAERTGGSVSTLTIQRTQQEDSAVYLCASSLMNRGADTQYFGPGTRLTVL.

The V call is TRBV6-6, the J call TRBJ1-2; TRBD1 might be the D (6 bases). The V end lost 10 bases, the J end lost 5 bases, and 14 bases lay between the germline ends. Germline CDR1 is MNHNY and CDR2 is SVGAGI (reference sequence). This CDR3 has 12 amino acids. The CDR3 DNA is TGTGCCAACTCAGGGACAAATTATGGCTACACCTTC. This encodes CANSGTNYGYTF.

This clone has a handful of counts. This chain links TRBV7-9 with TRBJ1-2; no firm D call. The CDR3 covers 14 residues. V dropped 5 bases and J dropped 1 base, with 11 bases sitting between them. Germline CDR1 and CDR2: SEHNR and FQNEAQ (reference sequence). The CDR3 region is CASSPTGYNYGYTF. CDR3 DNA: TGTGCCAGCAGCCCGACCGGGTATAACTATGGCTACACCTTC.

This clone was recorded a few times. V and J are TRBV27 and TRBJ1-2; possibly TRBD1 for D (5 bases). The V gene's germline CDR1 is MNHEY and CDR2 SMNVEV (reference sequence). V shed 5 bases and J shed 1 base, with 14 bases lying between them. This CDR3 comprises 15 residues. The CDR3 nucleotides read TGTGCCAGCAGTCCCCTGCCGGGACTTAACTATGGCTACACCTTC. Translating gives CASSPLPGLNYGYTF.

This clone was counted only a few times. The V and J genes are TRBV27 and TRBJ1-1; tentative D call: TRBD1 (6 bases). CDR1 is MNHEY, CDR2 SMNVEV, per germline (reference sequence). This CDR3 contains 13 residues. The germline V and J ends were trimmed by 4 bases and 11 bases, with 17 bases remaining between them. The CDR3 is CASSYYRDGMAFF. CDR3 sequence (DNA): TGTGCCAGCAGTTATTACAGGGACGGTATGGCTTTCTTT.

The J gene is TRBJ1-2, the V gene TRBV7-9; weak D call: TRBD1 (6 bases). The V and J ends lost 0 bases and 4 bases respectively, with 12 bases between them. The CDR3 extends over 15 amino acids. From germline, CDR1 is SEHNR and CDR2 FQNEAQ (reference sequence). In nucleotides, the CDR3 is TGTGCCAGCAGCTTAGCGTCAGGGGTCGGCTATGGCTACACCTTC. Protein product: CASSLASGVGYGYTF.

The V and J genes are TRBV18 and TRBJ2-1, with D unresolved. V shed 1 base and J shed 6 bases, with 16 bases lying between them. CDR3 size: 16 residues. The V gene's germline CDR1 is KGHSH and CDR2 LQKENI. The CDR3 sequence: CASSPRPERPRNEQFF. The CDR3 DNA follows: TGTGCCAGCTCACCACGGCCGGAAAGACCCCGCAATGAGCAGTTCTTC.

CDR3 nucleotide sequence: TGTGCCAGCAACCTAGCGGGGTACAATGAGCAGTTCTTC. Its protein product is CASNLAGYNEQFF. This sequence joins TRBV2 and TRBJ2-1, with 9 positions matching TRBD2. V shed 7 bases and J 4 bases; nucleotides not matched to a gene: 2. The CDR3 spans 13 residues. The germline CDR1 and CDR2 sequences are SNHLY and FYNNEI.

The chain employs TRBV30 and TRBJ2-3; the D is unclear. V was trimmed by 2 bases and J by 1 base, leaving 7 bases between them. The CDR3 is made up of 13 amino acids. The germline gives CDR1 GTSNPN, CDR2 SVGIG (reference sequence). The CDR3 region is CAWSTQGTDTQYF. CDR3 DNA: TGTGCCTGGAGTACGCAGGGCACAGATACGCAGTATTTT.

The rearrangement uses TRBV18 and TRBJ2-7; D uncertain. V gave up 3 bases and J gave up 0 bases, with 6 bases separating them. Germline V gene lookup returns CDR1 KGHSH and CDR2 LQKENI. The CDR3 runs 13 residues. DNA of the CDR3: TGTGCCAGCTCACCGCAAGCCTCCTACGAGCAGTACTTC. Protein sequence: CASSPQASYEQYF.